This T cell receptor (beta chain) was sequenced during a study of blood T cell repertoires in COVID-19. Study at large: COVID-19 samples from acute and convalescent phases originated in the United States, Italy and Spain.

The protocol was immunoSEQ multiplex PCR, while the TCRdb copy is restricted to in-frame clones and leaves out a portion. The sample records fewer than 400,000 clones, approximately 87% being singletons. The CDR3 length is 15 residues. From germline, CDR1 is SGHTA and CDR2 FQGNSA. V lost 2 bases, J lost 5 bases, and 6 bases stayed unmatched. Details on this clone: This specimen includes other DNA sequences encoding the same CDR3.

This TCR was recovered from a woman between 45 and 60 years old who had recovered from COVID-19. This rearrangement joins TRBV7-2 to TRBJ2-1; 7 nucleotides match TRBD2. The sample was PBMCs or T cells enriched from blood (not recorded which). CDR3 coding DNA: TGTGCCAGCAGCTTATCGCGGGGGAGGAACAATGAGCAGTTCTTC. As protein: CASSLSRGRNNEQFF.